The 24 T cell receptor beta chains below all came from one sample that was sequenced in a study of T cell responses to AZD1222 COVID-19 vaccine. Profiled with immunoSEQ multiplex PCR; TCRdb holds only in-frame clones, not every one. The sample has 75,000 to 100,000 clones, 70% to 90% seen once. The input for sequencing was peripheral blood, taken on day 0 of AZD1222 vaccination. These receptors all stem from an adult in good health.

This clone occurred once. This chain uses TRBV11-3 with TRBJ2-1; TRBD2 agrees at 7 bases. V was clipped by 4 bases and J by 6 bases; unmatched bases: 3. CDR3 length: 13 residues. CDR1 SGHNT and CDR2 YENEEA come from the germline V gene. CDR3 in DNA: TGTGCCAGCAGCTCCCTAGCGGTCAATGAGCAGTTCTTC. Translation gives CASSSLAVNEQFF. Drawing the rest from reference TRBV11-3 and TRBJ2-1, the complete variable domain is EAGVVQSPRYKIIEKKQPVAFWCNPISGHNTLYWYLQNLGQGPELLIRYENEEAVDDSQLPKDRFSAERLKGVDSTLKIQPAELGDSAVYLCASSSLAVNEQFFGPGTRLTVL.

The V and J genes are TRBV9 and TRBJ2-6; 7 bases fit TRBD1. Per germline, CDR1 SGDLS and CDR2 YYNGEE. This CDR3 is 16 amino acids long. J was trimmed by 4 bases and V by 4 bases; bases with no gene match: 8. CDR3 loop: CASSLPTGAGANVLTF. For the CDR3, the DNA is TGTGCCAGCAGCTTACCCACAGGGGCCGGGGCCAACGTCCTGACTTTC.

This chain links TRBV3-1 (or the pseudogene TRBV3-2) with TRBJ2-1, with 7 bases that match TRBD2. The germline V gene has CDR1 LGHDT and CDR2 YNNKEL (reference sequence). With V trimmed by 3 bases and J by 4 bases, 6 bases remained unmatched. The CDR3 consists of 15 residues. CDR3 DNA sequence: TGTGCCAGCAGCCAGGGGGAGGGCCAATACAATGAGCAGTTCTTC. Amino acid sequence: CASSQGEGQYNEQFF.

This chain links TRBV4-3 with TRBJ1-1; TRBD1 matches 7 bases. The CDR3 contains 15 residues. From germline, CDR1 is LGHNA and CDR2 YSLEER. The J segment lost 5 bases and the V segment lost 5 bases, leaving 11 bases of the junction unmatched. CDR3 bases: TGCGCCAGCAGCAAATCCACAGGGGTGGTTACTGAAGCTTTCTTT. It is translated as CASSKSTGVVTEAFF.

The rearrangement uses TRBV19 and TRBJ2-7; no definite D call. Germline CDR1 reads LNHDA; CDR2 reads SQIVND (reference sequence). Trimming left V 3 bases short and J 6 bases short, with 18 bases between. The CDR3 consists of 15 residues. CDR3 DNA: TGTGCCAGTAGTATTCACGGCTCCCGGCACGGCGAGCAGTACTTC. Translation: CASSIHGSRHGEQYF. The full variable domain, in which reference TRBV19 and TRBJ2-7 provide the parts outside the CDR3, is DGGITQSPKYLFRKEGQNVTLSCEQNLNHDAMYWYRQDPGQGLRLIYYSQIVNDFQKGDIAEGYSVSREKKESFPLTVTSAQKNPTAFYLCASSIHGSRHGEQYFGPGTRLTVT.

The V and J genes are TRBV5-6 and TRBJ2-1; TRBD2 aligns across 8 bases. Germline CDR1 SGHDT, CDR2 YYEEEE. Trimming cost V 4 bases and J 4 bases; bases outside gene matches: 13. The CDR3 has 17 amino acids. CDR3 sequence (DNA): TGTGCCAGCAGCCCGCGCGGGGGGAACCTCGAATACAATGAGCAGTTCTTC. This encodes CASSPRGGNLEYNEQFF.

This rearrangement joins TRBV19 to TRBJ1-1; 10 nucleotides agree with TRBD1. Germline V lookup: CDR1 LNHDA, CDR2 SQIVND (reference sequence). The CDR3 is 14 amino acids. V shed 4 bases and J 5 bases; nucleotides not matched to a gene: 4. CDR3 DNA: TGTGCCAGTAGTACGGACAGGGGGTGGACTGAAGCTTTCTTT. Its translation is CASSTDRGWTEAFF.

This chain connects TRBV6-2 or TRBV6-3 to TRBJ1-2; no clear D. The ends were cut back, 6 bases at V and 6 bases at J, with 8 bases in the middle. This CDR3 has 11 residues. CDR1 is MNHEY and CDR2 is SVGEGT in the germline V gene. The CDR3 sequence is CASSRMHGYTF. As DNA, the CDR3 is TGTGCCAGCAGCAGAATGCATGGCTACACCTTC.

The chain links TRBV28 to TRBJ1-2, with 9 bases that match TRBD1. V lost 7 bases to trimming and J lost 11 bases; unmatched junction nucleotides: 14. CDR3 length: 14 residues. Germline CDR1 reads MDHEN; CDR2 reads SYDVKM. The CDR3 spells CASTPPSGQGDYTF. The CDR3 nucleotides read TGTGCCAGCACTCCCCCTTCGGGACAGGGTGATTACACCTTC.

The CDR3 region is CASSLEDRGSNEQFF. In DNA, the CDR3 is TGCGCCAGCAGCTTGGAGGACAGAGGTTCTAATGAGCAGTTCTTC. This chain links TRBV5-1 with TRBJ2-1, with D perhaps matching TRBD1 (6 bases). The CDR3 consists of 15 residues. The V end lost 0 bases, the J end lost 7 bases, and 14 bases lay between the germline ends. The germline CDR1 and CDR2 sequences are SGHRS and YFSETQ.

V usage is TRBV7-9 and J usage is TRBJ1-1; D unclear. Per the germline V gene, CDR1 is SEHNR and CDR2 is FQNEAQ (reference sequence). The CDR3 covers 14 residues. With 1 base removed from V and 3 bases from J, the gap between germline ends came to 9 bases. CDR3 loop: CASSLGTRDTEAFF. In DNA, the CDR3 is TGTGCCAGCAGCTTAGGTACACGAGACACTGAAGCTTTCTTT.

In this sample, this clone turned up a few times. The rearrangement joins TRBV28 to TRBJ1-5; D gene unclear. Germline CDR1 is MDHEN and CDR2 is SYDVKM. The CDR3 is 15 residues long. Trimming cost V 2 bases and J 3 bases, with 11 bases left between them. In DNA, the CDR3 is TGTGCCAGCAGTTTAGCTTCGGGAATCAATCAGCCCCAGCATTTT. Protein: CASSLASGINQPQHF. Variable domain in full (rest from reference TRBV28 and TRBJ1-5): DVKVTQSSRYLVKRTGEKVFLECVQDMDHENMFWYRQDPGLGLRLIYFSYDVKMKEKGDIPEGYSVSREKKERFSLILESASTNQTSMYLCASSLASGINQPQHFGDGTRLSIL.

The chain recombines TRBV7-3 with TRBJ2-3; TRBD2 matches 12 bases. V was pared by 3 bases and J by 5 bases, with 0 bases of the junction left unmatched. This CDR3 region has 14 residues. CDR1 SGHTA and CDR2 FQGTGA come from the germline V gene. CDR3: CASSLGLAGDTQYF. CDR3 coding DNA: TGTGCCAGCAGCTTGGGACTAGCGGGAGATACGCAGTATTTT.

CDR3 in DNA: TGCGCCAGCAGCTTAATGCCGTCAGGGGGCTGGGAAGTCAATGAGCAGTTCTTC. It codes for CASSLMPSGGWEVNEQFF. This chain connects TRBV5-1 to TRBJ2-1; 8 nucleotides line up with TRBD1. Losses at the gene ends were 2 bases for V and 6 bases for J; bases not matched to a gene: 16. Germline V gene sequence: CDR1 SGHRS, CDR2 YFSETQ. This CDR3 region has 18 residues.

The chain has TRBV10-3 and TRBJ1-2; 8 bases map to TRBD1. After removal of 6 bases from V and 4 bases from J, the junction contained 7 bases not matched to a gene. The V gene's germline CDR1 is ENHRY and CDR2 SYGVKD. This CDR3 has 14 residues. CDR3 sequence reads: CAIRGQVQSYGYTF. The DNA for the CDR3 is TGTGCCATCAGGGGACAGGTACAGAGCTATGGCTACACCTTC.

The chain joins TRBV10-3 to TRBJ1-1; the D is unclear. The CDR3 is made up of 11 amino acids. Germline CDR1 ENHRY, CDR2 SYGVKD. The DNA for the CDR3 is TGTGCAAGCATGGGGAACACTGAAGCTTTCTTT. Translation gives CASMGNTEAFF.

The V gene is TRBV18, the J gene TRBJ2-7, with no clear D. V lost 2 bases to trimming and J lost 0 bases, with 5 bases between them. There are 13 residues in the CDR3. From germline, CDR1 is KGHSH and CDR2 LQKENI. The CDR3 sequence: CASSPTRSYEQYF. The CDR3 bases are TGTGCCAGCTCACCAACGCGCTCCTACGAGCAGTACTTC.

The chain links TRBV9 to TRBJ2-7; D is uncertain. The germline V gene has CDR1 SGDLS and CDR2 YYNGEE. The CDR3 is 12 residues long. Between the trimmed V and J ends, which lost 0 bases and 4 bases, there was a span of 5 bases. The CDR3 protein is CASSVDPYEQYF. CDR3 coding DNA: TGTGCCAGCAGCGTAGACCCTTACGAGCAGTACTTC.

The chain links TRBV6-4 to TRBJ2-2; D gene ambiguous. CDR1 is MRHNA, CDR2 SNTAGT, per germline. With 0 bases removed from V and 0 bases from J, the gap between germline ends came to 2 bases. The length of the CDR3 is 14 residues. CDR3 DNA: TGTGCCAGCAGTGACTCGACGAACACCGGGGAGCTGTTTTTT. It is translated as CASSDSTNTGELFF.

The V gene is TRBV6-5, the J gene TRBJ2-7; TRBD2 might be the D (6 bases). The CDR3 extends over 14 amino acids. In germline, CDR1 is MNHEY, CDR2 SVGAGI. V was pared by 10 bases and J by 1 base, with 17 bases between. The CDR3 is CATTAGSLSYEQYF. In DNA form, the CDR3 reads TGTGCCACCACAGCCGGGAGTTTGTCCTACGAGCAGTACTTC.

This clone occurred a few times. This chain joins TRBV6-2 or TRBV6-3 and TRBJ2-4, with D uncertain. The germline V gene has CDR1 MNHEY and CDR2 SVGEGT. This CDR3 is 14 amino acids long. Between the trimmed V and J ends, which lost 5 bases and 0 bases, there was a span of 8 bases. CDR3 region: CASSGSGAKNIQYF. In nucleotides, the CDR3 is TGTGCCAGCAGTGGATCGGGAGCCAAAAACATTCAGTACTTC.

J is TRBJ2-3 and V is TRBV9; D is ambiguous. Germline CDR1 is SGDLS and CDR2 is YYNGEE. The CDR3 is 13 residues long. The V end lost 0 bases, the J end lost 4 bases, and 6 bases lay between the germline ends. The DNA for the CDR3 is TGTGCCAGCAGCGTAGCCAGCGCAGATACGCAGTATTTT. This gives the protein CASSVASADTQYF.

The chain employs TRBV18 and TRBJ1-1; tentative D call: TRBD1 (6 bases). V gave up 9 bases and J gave up 0 bases, with 11 bases separating them. CDR1 and CDR2 from the germline V gene are KGHSH and LQKENI. The CDR3 has 13 amino acids. The CDR3 loop is CASTGQMNTEAFF. The CDR3 nucleotides are TGTGCCAGTACGGGACAAATGAACACTGAAGCTTTCTTT.

The chain couples TRBV5-5 to TRBJ1-5; D perhaps matches TRBD1 (6 bases). From germline, CDR1 is SGHKS and CDR2 YYEKEE (reference sequence). This CDR3 is 15 amino acids long. Trimming removed 0 bases at V and 3 bases at J, with 10 bases between. The DNA for the CDR3 is TGTGCCAGCAGCTTGGTGGGGGGCCCCAATCAGCCCCAGCATTTT. Translation gives CASSLVGGPNQPQHF.